A selection of T cell receptor beta chains follows, all from one sample in a study of response to subunit inactivated influenza vaccine. TCRdb re-called the RT-PCR reads through MiXCR, storing one row per CDR3 protein. The table includes some 850,000 distinct CDR3 sequences, around a sixth detected once. This specimen was PBMCs from blood, taken about 5 days after vaccination. These receptors were collected from a man aged 50-60 years who received an inactivated influenza vaccine. The CDR3 runs from the conserved cysteine through the conserved F or W. A D gene is named only where the DNA matches it firmly. The size field is filled for only some rows; it gives once, few, many or a size class.

v_call: TRBV4-1; d_call: -; j_call: TRBJ2-3; clone_size: few; cdr3_aa: CASSQSTGRVTDTQYF; cdr3_nt: TGCGCCAGCAGCCAATCGACGGGGCGGGTCACAGATACGCAGTATTTT
v_call: TRBV20-1; d_call: TRBD1; j_call: TRBJ2-5; clone_size: -; cdr3_aa: CSARGFPSDRGLGETQYF; cdr3_nt: TGCAGTGCTAGAGGTTTTCCCTCGGACAGGGGTTTAGGAGAGACCCAGTACTTC
v_call: TRBV5-6; d_call: -; j_call: TRBJ1-1; clone_size: -; cdr3_aa: CASSQSQERAFF; cdr3_nt: TGTGCCAGCAGCCAGAGTCAGGAGCGAGCTTTCTTT
v_call: TRBV12-3/TRBV12-4; d_call: -; j_call: TRBJ1-1; clone_size: many; cdr3_aa: CASRGMNTEAFF; cdr3_nt: TGTGCCAGCAGGGGGATGAACACTGAAGCTTTCTTT
v_call: TRBV27; d_call: -; j_call: TRBJ2-7; clone_size: -; cdr3_aa: CASSLRKAYEQYF; cdr3_nt: TGTGCCAGCAGTTTACGTAAGGCCTACGAGCAGTACTTC
v_call: TRBV4-1; d_call: TRBD2; j_call: TRBJ2-1; clone_size: -; cdr3_aa: CASSQDWTSNNEQFF; cdr3_nt: TGCGCCAGCAGCCAAGATTGGACTAGTAACAATGAGCAGTTCTTC
v_call: TRBV24-1; d_call: TRBD1; j_call: TRBJ2-1; clone_size: -; cdr3_aa: CATGRDRGSNEQFF; cdr3_nt: TGTGCCACCGGGAGGGACAGGGGTTCCAATGAGCAGTTCTTC
v_call: TRBV4-1; d_call: TRBD1; j_call: TRBJ2-2; clone_size: -; cdr3_aa: CASSQNPQGIGELFF; cdr3_nt: TGCGCCAGCAGCCAAAATCCACAGGGGATCGGGGAGCTGTTTTTT
v_call: TRBV9; d_call: -; j_call: TRBJ2-2; clone_size: -; cdr3_aa: CASSVDGENTGELFF; cdr3_nt: TGTGCCAGCAGCGTCGACGGCGAGAACACCGGGGAGCTGTTTTTT
v_call: TRBV5-1; d_call: TRBD1; j_call: TRBJ1-1; clone_size: -; cdr3_aa: CASSATGTTEAFF; cdr3_nt: TGCGCCAGCAGCGCGACAGGGACCACTGAAGCTTTCTTT
v_call: TRBV30; d_call: -; j_call: TRBJ2-4; clone_size: -; cdr3_aa: CAWRDPPAENIQYF; cdr3_nt: TGTGCCTGGAGAGACCCCCCGGCAGAAAACATTCAGTACTTC